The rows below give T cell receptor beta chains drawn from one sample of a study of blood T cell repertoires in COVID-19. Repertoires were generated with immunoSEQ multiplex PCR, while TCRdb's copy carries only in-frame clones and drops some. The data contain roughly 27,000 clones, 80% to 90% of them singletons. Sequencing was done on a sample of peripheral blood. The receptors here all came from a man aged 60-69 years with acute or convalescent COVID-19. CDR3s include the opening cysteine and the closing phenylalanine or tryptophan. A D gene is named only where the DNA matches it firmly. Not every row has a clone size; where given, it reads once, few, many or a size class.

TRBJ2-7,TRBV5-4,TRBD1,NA,TGTGCCAGCAGCTACCGGGACAGGGGTTACGAGCAGTACTTC,CASSYRDRGYEQYF
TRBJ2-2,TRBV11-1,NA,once,TGTGCCAGCAGCTTAGTGGCAGGGGAGAACACCGGGGAGCTGTTTTTT,CASSLVAGENTGELFF
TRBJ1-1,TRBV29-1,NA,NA,TGCAGCGCGCACAGATTAAACACTGAAGCTTTCTTT,CSAHRLNTEAFF
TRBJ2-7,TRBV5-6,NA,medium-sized,TGTGCCAGCAGCCTACCAGGGCCCCTCTCCTACGAGCAGTACTTC,CASSLPGPLSYEQYF
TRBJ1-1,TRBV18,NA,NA,TGTGCCAGCTCGTTCGGGGGGCCCGAAGCTTTCTTT,CASSFGGPEAFF
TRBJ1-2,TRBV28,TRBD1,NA,TGTGCCAGCAGGAGGACAGGAGCTAACTATGGCTACACCTTC,CASRRTGANYGYTF
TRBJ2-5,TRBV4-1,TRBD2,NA,TGCGCCAGCAGCCAGGGGCCTAGCGGGGGGGACCAAGAGACCCAGTACTTC,CASSQGPSGGDQETQYF
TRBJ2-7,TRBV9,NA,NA,TGTGCCAGCAGCCCCGGGGGACAGCCCTACGAGCAGTACTTC,CASSPGGQPYEQYF
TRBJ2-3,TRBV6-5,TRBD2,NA,TGTGCCAGCAGTTATTCTAGCGGGGGGAGCACAGATACGCAGTATTTT,CASSYSSGGSTDTQYF
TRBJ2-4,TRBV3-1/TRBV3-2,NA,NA,TGTGCCAGCAGCCAAGGGCTTGATGTGTGGGGGCAGGGAAACATTCAGTACTTC,CASSQGLDVWGQGNIQYF
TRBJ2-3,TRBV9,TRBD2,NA,TGTGCCAGCAGCACTCACCTAGCGGGGGCCACAGATACGCAGTATTTT,CASSTHLAGATDTQYF
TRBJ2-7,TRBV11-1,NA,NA,TGTGCCAGCAGCTTAGTCGACGAGCAGTACTTC,CASSLVDEQYF
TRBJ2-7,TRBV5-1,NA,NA,TGCGCCAGCAGCATAGGACAGCCTTCCTACGAGCAGTACTTC,CASSIGQPSYEQYF
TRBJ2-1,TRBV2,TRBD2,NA,TGTGCCAGCAGTGACCCCGGGAGGGGTGAGCAGTTCTTC,CASSDPGRGEQFF
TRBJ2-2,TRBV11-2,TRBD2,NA,TGTGCCAGCAGCTTAATAGCGGGAGGGGTCACCGGGGAGCTGTTTTTT,CASSLIAGGVTGELFF